Each of the 17 T cell receptor beta chains below was sequenced from the same sample in a study of blood T cell repertoires in COVID-19. Produced via immunoSEQ multiplex PCR; TCRdb's table is partial and in-frame only. The profile shows about 180,000 clones, more than 70% of them singletons. The source material was peripheral blood. These receptors were collected from a woman of 80 years or more with active or convalescent COVID-19.

This clone was seen only once. V gene TRBV19 combines with J gene TRBJ2-7, with D perhaps matching TRBD1 (6 bases). The CDR3 covers 17 residues. Trimming removed 3 bases at V and 5 bases at J, with 23 bases between. Germline assignment: CDR1 LNHDA and CDR2 SQIVND (reference sequence). Written as DNA, the CDR3 is TGTGCCAGTAGTATCTTGGGCAGGGGTTCAACCCCGGACGAGCAGTACTTC. This gives the protein CASSILGRGSTPDEQYF.

To note about this clone: The junction and the germline gene differ at one end; a read error may be behind it. J is TRBJ1-1 and V is TRBV18; TRBD1 might be the D (6 bases). Looked up from germline, CDR1 is KGHSH and CDR2 is LQKENI. The length of the CDR3 is 13 residues. CDR3 loop: CAGSPRTDTEAFF. For the CDR3, the DNA is TGTGCCGGCTCACCACGGACAGACACTGAAGCTTTCTTT.

V gene TRBV28 combines with J gene TRBJ2-5, with TRBD2 matching 8 bases. Germline values: CDR1 MDHEN, CDR2 SYDVKM. The junction had 4 bases not matched to a gene; V was cut back by 8 bases and J by 2 bases. The CDR3 spans 13 residues. DNA for the CDR3: TGTGCCAGCGTCACTAGCGGACAAGAGACCCAGTACTTC. Its translation: CASVTSGQETQYF.

J is TRBJ2-3 and V is TRBV6-5, with D hard to call. This CDR3 region has 10 residues. The germline gives CDR1 MNHEY, CDR2 SVGAGI. With 8 bases removed from V and 5 bases from J, the gap between germline ends came to 5 bases. CDR3 sequence (DNA): TGTGCCAGCGGGCGAGATACGCAGTATTTT. Amino acid sequence: CASGRDTQYF.

The gene calls are TRBV5-6 and TRBJ2-7, with a possible D match to TRBD2 (5 bases). V lost 4 bases and J lost 5, with 22 bases in between. Germline V gene data show CDR1 as SGHDT and CDR2 as YYEEEE. The CDR3 contains 16 residues. This CDR3 reads CASSPVEGPTYNEQYF. The CDR3 DNA sequence: TGTGCCAGCAGCCCGGTCGAGGGCCCGACGTACAACGAGCAGTACTTC. The full variable domain, with the rest looked up from reference TRBV5-6 and TRBJ2-7, is DAGVTQSPTHLIKTRGQQVTLRCSPKSGHDTVSWYQQALGQGPQFIFQYYEEEERQRGNFPDRFSGHQFPNYSSELNVNALLLGDSALYLCASSPVEGPTYNEQYFGPGTRLTVT.

The chain is built from TRBV30 and TRBJ1-1; a weak D match, TRBD1 (5 bases). Trimming removed 0 bases from V and 3 bases from J, with 11 bases in between. Germline V gene data show CDR1 as GTSNPN and CDR2 as SVGIG (reference sequence). The length of the CDR3 is 14 residues. The CDR3 DNA follows: TGTGCCTGGAGTGTGCCCGGGGGGGACACTGAAGCTTTCTTT. Amino acid sequence: CAWSVPGGDTEAFF. The entire variable domain, with the rest obtained from reference TRBV30 and TRBJ1-1, is as follows: SQTIHQWPATLVQPVGSPLSLECTVEGTSNPNLYWYRQAAGRGLQLLFYSVGIGQISSEVPQNLSASRPQDRQFILSSKKLLLSDSGFYLCAWSVPGGDTEAFFGQGTRLTVV.

The rearrangement joins TRBV28 to TRBJ1-5; possible D gene TRBD1, 5 bases. The germline V gene encodes CDR1 MDHEN and CDR2 SYDVKM. Trimming left V 10 bases short and J 4 bases short, with 14 bases between. This CDR3 contains 13 residues. CDR3 sequence reads: CAINYGGNQPQHF. CDR3 coding DNA: TGTGCCATTAATTACGGGGGGAATCAGCCCCAGCATTTT.

This clone was counted between two and nine times. The chain links TRBV10-3 to TRBJ2-7; 7 bases agree with TRBD1. Germline V lookup: CDR1 ENHRY, CDR2 SYGVKD. The CDR3 is made up of 12 amino acids. V trimming: 10 bases; J trimming: 1 base; junction bases outside the gene matches: 4. The CDR3 DNA follows: TGTGCCACCGGGACAGTTTCCTACGAGCAGTACTTC. As protein: CATGTVSYEQYF.

This clone showed up just a few times. This chain uses TRBV28 with TRBJ1-5; D is undetermined. The CDR3 extends over 15 amino acids. V gave up 2 bases and J gave up 0 bases, with 8 bases separating them. CDR1 is MDHEN, CDR2 SYDVKM, per germline. DNA for the CDR3: TGTGCCAGCAGTTTAGGTGGGCTTAGCAATCAGCCCCAGCATTTT. This gives the protein CASSLGGLSNQPQHF.

The rearrangement links TRBV5-1 to TRBJ2-7, with TRBD2 matching 11 bases. Germline-derived CDR1 and CDR2 are SGHRS and YFSETQ. The CDR3 spans 15 residues. V shed 5 bases, J shed 2 bases, and the junction held 6 bases outside the gene matches. CDR3 residues: CASRNGTSGTYEQYF. For the CDR3, the DNA is TGCGCCAGCAGAAACGGGACTAGCGGTACCTACGAGCAGTACTTC.

In this sample, this clone turned up a few times. V gene TRBV18 combines with J gene TRBJ2-2, with 8 bases fitting TRBD1. This CDR3 contains 14 residues. Germline-derived CDR1 and CDR2 are KGHSH and LQKENI. V shed 5 bases and J 6 bases; nucleotides not matched to a gene: 5. The CDR3 coding sequence is TGTGCCAGCTCAGCGGACAGGGTCGCCGGGGAGCTGTTTTTT. Residues: CASSADRVAGELFF.

The gene calls are TRBV30 and TRBJ1-2; D is possibly TRBD1 (6 bases). This CDR3 spans 15 amino acids. The germline V and J ends were trimmed by 4 bases and 6 bases, with 21 bases remaining between them. Germline values: CDR1 GTSNPN, CDR2 SVGIG (reference sequence). CDR3 bases: TGTGCCTGGAATGGTCAGGCAGGGGCTTATGATGGCTACACCTTC. This encodes CAWNGQAGAYDGYTF.

The count of this clone is one. The chain links TRBV2 to TRBJ2-7; 8 nucleotides agree with TRBD1. Looked up from germline, CDR1 is SNHLY and CDR2 is FYNNEI. V lost 4 bases to trimming and J lost 6 bases; unmatched junction nucleotides: 5. The CDR3 is 13 residues long. CDR3 sequence reads: CASSVVTGAEQYF. The CDR3 DNA follows: TGTGCCAGCAGTGTGGTGACAGGGGCCGAGCAGTACTTC.

V gene TRBV6-6 combines with J gene TRBJ2-1; D call uncertain. The germline CDR1 and CDR2 sequences are MNHNY and SVGAGI (reference sequence). The V and J ends lost 0 bases and 4 bases respectively, with 4 bases between them. This CDR3 has 13 amino acids. The CDR3 coding sequence is TGTGCCAGCAGTTACTCGCGTTACAATGAGCAGTTCTTC. Translation: CASSYSRYNEQFF.

J is TRBJ1-1 and V is TRBV6-5, with 7 bases matching TRBD1. CDR1 and CDR2 (germline): MNHEY, SVGAGI. Trimming removed 0 bases from V and 3 bases from J; junction bases left unmatched: 7. The CDR3 is made up of 16 amino acids. The CDR3: CASSYSSTGADTEAFF. The CDR3 nucleotides read TGTGCCAGCAGTTACTCGAGTACAGGGGCGGACACTGAAGCTTTCTTT.

V usage is TRBV3-1 (or the pseudogene TRBV3-2) and J usage is TRBJ1-2; D unresolved. V shed 0 bases and J shed 1 base, with 12 bases lying between them. This CDR3 region has 16 residues. From germline, CDR1 is LGHDT and CDR2 YNNKEL (reference sequence). CDR3 bases: TGTGCCAGCAGCCAAGACCCCGTCGGCGGTAACTATGGCTACACCTTC. This translates into CASSQDPVGGNYGYTF.

In this sample, this clone turned up once. CDR3 sequence: CASSYSSGKAYEQYF. For the CDR3, the DNA is TGTGCCAGCAGTTACTCTAGCGGGAAGGCCTACGAGCAGTACTTC. The V gene is TRBV6-5, the J gene TRBJ2-7; 8 positions agree with TRBD2. The V gene's germline CDR1 is MNHEY and CDR2 SVGAGI. The CDR3 extends over 15 amino acids. V shed 0 bases, J shed 2 bases, and the junction held 3 bases outside the gene matches.